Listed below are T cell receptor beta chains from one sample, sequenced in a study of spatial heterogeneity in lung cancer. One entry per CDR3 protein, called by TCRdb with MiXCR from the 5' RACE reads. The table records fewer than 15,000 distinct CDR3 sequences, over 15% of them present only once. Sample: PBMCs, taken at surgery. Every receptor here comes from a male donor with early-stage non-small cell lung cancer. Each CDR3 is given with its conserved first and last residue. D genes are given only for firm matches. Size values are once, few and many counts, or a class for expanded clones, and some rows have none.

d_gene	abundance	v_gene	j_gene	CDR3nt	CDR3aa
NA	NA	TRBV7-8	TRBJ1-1	TGTGCCAGCAGCCTCTGGGAGGACCGCACTGAAGCTTTCTTT	CASSLWEDRTEAFF
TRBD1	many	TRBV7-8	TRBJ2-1	TGTGCCAGCAGCTTAGCGGCGGGACAGGGGTACAATGAGCAGTTCTTC	CASSLAAGQGYNEQFF
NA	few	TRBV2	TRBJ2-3	TGTGCCAGCAGTGGAGGCGGGATGGCAGATACGCAGTATTTT	CASSGGGMADTQYF
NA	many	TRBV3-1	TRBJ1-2	TGTGCCAGCAGCCAAGATCTTTCATCTAACTATGGCTACACCTTC	CASSQDLSSNYGYTF
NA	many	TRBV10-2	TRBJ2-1	TGCGCCAGCAGTGACAGGCTCAACTACAATGAGCAGTTCTTC	CASSDRLNYNEQFF
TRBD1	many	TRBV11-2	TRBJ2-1	TGTGCCAGCAGCCCTGAGGCGGGACAGGATTACAATGAGCAGTTCTTC	CASSPEAGQDYNEQFF
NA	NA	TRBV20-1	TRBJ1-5	TGCAGTGCTAGAGATAATAGCAATCAGCCCCAGCATTTT	CSARDNSNQPQHF
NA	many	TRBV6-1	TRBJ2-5	TGTGCCACCAAAGTAAGGGGACAAGAGACCCAGTACTTC	CATKVRGQETQYF
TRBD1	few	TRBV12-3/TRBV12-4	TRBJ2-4	TGTGCCAGCAGTTTCGATGGGTCATTATGGGACAGGGTCGCTCTTTTAGCCAAAAACATTCAGTACTTC	CASSFDGSLWDRVALLAKNIQYF
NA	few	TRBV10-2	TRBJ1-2	TGCGCCAGCAGGCCGGGGCGGGATAACTATGGCTACACCTTC	CASRPGRDNYGYTF
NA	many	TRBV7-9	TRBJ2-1	TGTGCCAGCAGCTTCAGTGGGAGGTGGCATGAGCTGTTCTTC	CASSFSGRWHELFF
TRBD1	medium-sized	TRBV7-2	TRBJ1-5	TGTGCCAGCAGCCCCCTCAGGGGGAGCAATCAGCCCCAGCATTTT	CASSPLRGSNQPQHF
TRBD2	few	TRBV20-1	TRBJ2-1	TGCAGTGCACGGGACTACAGCTCCTACAATGAGCAGTTCTTC	CSARDYSSYNEQFF
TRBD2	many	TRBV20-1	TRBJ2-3	TGCAGTGCTTCCGGACTAGCGGAATCCACAGATACGCAGTATTTT	CSASGLAESTDTQYF
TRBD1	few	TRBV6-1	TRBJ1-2	TGTGCCAGTTGGGACAGGGGGCCACTCGGCTACACCTTC	CASWDRGPLGYTF
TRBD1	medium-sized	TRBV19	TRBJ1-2	TGTGCCAGTAGTATACCGGGACAGCGATTCTATGGCTACACCTTC	CASSIPGQRFYGYTF
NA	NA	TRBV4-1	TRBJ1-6	TGCGCCAGCAGTGCAGGGAACCATAATTCACCCCTCCACTTT	CASSAGNHNSPLHF
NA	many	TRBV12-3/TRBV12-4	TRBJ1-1	TGTGCCAGCAGTTCACCAGTGAACACTGAAGCTTTCTTT	CASSSPVNTEAFF
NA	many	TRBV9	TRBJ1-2	TGTGCCAGCAGCCCCAGCGGGCAGCTTAGAGACTATGGCTACACCTTC	CASSPSGQLRDYGYTF
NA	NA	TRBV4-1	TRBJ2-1	TGCGCCAGCAGCCTTCCGACAGATGAGCAGTTCTTC	CASSLPTDEQFF
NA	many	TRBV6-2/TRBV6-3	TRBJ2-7	TGTGCCAGCGGATCTCTTTACGAGCAGTACTTC	CASGSLYEQYF
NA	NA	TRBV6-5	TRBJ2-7	TGTGCCAGCAGCCTAGACAGCCCCGACCATTTCTACGAGCAGTACTTC	CASSLDSPDHFYEQYF
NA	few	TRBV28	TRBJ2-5	TGTGCCTTCAACCCACCTCATTCACTCGACGGGGGGCGGAAGACCCAGTACTTC	CAFNPPHSLDGGRKTQYF
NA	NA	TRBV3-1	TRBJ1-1	TGTGCCAGCAGCCAGTTACAGGGGAACACTGAAGCTTTCTTT	CASSQLQGNTEAFF
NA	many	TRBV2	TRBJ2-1	TGTGCCAGCGGCGGAAGCTCCTACAATGAGCAGTTCTTC	CASGGSSYNEQFF
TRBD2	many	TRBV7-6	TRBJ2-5	TGTGCCAGCAGCTTATCCCCTAGCGGGCGGGAGACCCAGTACTTC	CASSLSPSGRETQYF
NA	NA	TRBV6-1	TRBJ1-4	TGTGCCAGCAGTGAAGCGCTTCGGGCGTACGGGTATGCAACTAATGAAAAACTGTTTTTT	CASSEALRAYGYATNEKLFF
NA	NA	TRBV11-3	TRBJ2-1	TGTGCCAGCAGCTTAGGGGGACACCCCAATGAGCAGTTCTTC	CASSLGGHPNEQFF
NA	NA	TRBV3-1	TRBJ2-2	TGTGCCAGCAGCCGACCCCGGGCGCTCGCGAACACCGGGGAGCTGTTTTTT	CASSRPRALANTGELFF
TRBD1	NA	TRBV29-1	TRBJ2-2	TGCAGCGTACGCGGACAGGCAGTGAACACCGGGGAGCTGTTTTTT	CSVRGQAVNTGELFF
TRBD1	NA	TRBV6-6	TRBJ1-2	TGTGCCAGCAGTAGAGATCAGGGGGCGCGTGGCTACACCTTC	CASSRDQGARGYTF
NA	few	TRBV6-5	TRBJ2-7	TGTGCCAGCAGTCCCGCCGACAGGGGAGGGTACGAGCAGTACTTC	CASSPADRGGYEQYF
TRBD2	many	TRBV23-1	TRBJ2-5	TGCGCCAGCAGTCACGGACTAGCGGGAGCGTCGGAGACCCAGTACTTC	CASSHGLAGASETQYF
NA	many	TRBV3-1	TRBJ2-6	TGTGCCAGCAGCCAAGCCTCAGGGGCCAACGTCCTGACTTTC	CASSQASGANVLTF
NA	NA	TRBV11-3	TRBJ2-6	TGTGCCAGCAGCTCCAGCCTATCTGGGGCCAACGTCCTGACTTTC	CASSSSLSGANVLTF
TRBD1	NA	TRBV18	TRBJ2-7	TGTGCCAGCTCACCCGGGACAGGGCCCTACGAGCAGTACTTC	CASSPGTGPYEQYF
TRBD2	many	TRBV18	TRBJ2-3	TGTGCCAGCTCACCACCGTCGGTCGGGAGGACAGATACGCAGTATTTT	CASSPPSVGRTDTQYF
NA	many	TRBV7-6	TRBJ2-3	TGTGCCAGCAGCCCGGTCGCTAGCGGCACAGATACGCAGTATTTT	CASSPVASGTDTQYF
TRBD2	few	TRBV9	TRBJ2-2	TGTGCCAGCAGCTCCGGACTAGCGGTTACAACCGGGGAGCTGTTTTTT	CASSSGLAVTTGELFF
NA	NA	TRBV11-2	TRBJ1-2	TGTGCCAGCAGCTTAGCGCTGGGGACGAACTATGGCTACTCCTTC	CASSLALGTNYGYSF
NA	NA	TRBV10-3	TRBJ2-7	TGTGCCATCAGTGAGCAAAACGAGCAGTACTTC	CAISEQNEQYF
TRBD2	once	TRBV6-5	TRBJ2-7	TGTGCCAGTACTCTAGCGGGAGGCTACGAGCAGTACTTC	CASTLAGGYEQYF
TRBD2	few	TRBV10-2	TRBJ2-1	TGCGCCAGCAGGCCAGCGGGAGTTCAGCCCTACAATGAGCAGTTCTTC	CASRPAGVQPYNEQFF